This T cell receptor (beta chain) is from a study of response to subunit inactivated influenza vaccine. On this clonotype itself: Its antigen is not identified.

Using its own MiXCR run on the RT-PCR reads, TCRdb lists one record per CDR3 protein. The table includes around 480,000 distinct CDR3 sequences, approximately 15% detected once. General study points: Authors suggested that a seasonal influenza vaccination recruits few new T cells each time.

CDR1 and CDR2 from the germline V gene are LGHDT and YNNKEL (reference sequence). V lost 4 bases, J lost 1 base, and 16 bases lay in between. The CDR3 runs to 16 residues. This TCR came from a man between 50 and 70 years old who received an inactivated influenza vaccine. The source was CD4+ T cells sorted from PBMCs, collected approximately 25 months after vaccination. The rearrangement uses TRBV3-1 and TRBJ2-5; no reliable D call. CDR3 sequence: CASSPRGAGSQETQYF. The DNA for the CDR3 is TGTGCCAGCAGCCCCCGCGGAGCTGGAAGCCAAGAGACCCAGTACTTC.